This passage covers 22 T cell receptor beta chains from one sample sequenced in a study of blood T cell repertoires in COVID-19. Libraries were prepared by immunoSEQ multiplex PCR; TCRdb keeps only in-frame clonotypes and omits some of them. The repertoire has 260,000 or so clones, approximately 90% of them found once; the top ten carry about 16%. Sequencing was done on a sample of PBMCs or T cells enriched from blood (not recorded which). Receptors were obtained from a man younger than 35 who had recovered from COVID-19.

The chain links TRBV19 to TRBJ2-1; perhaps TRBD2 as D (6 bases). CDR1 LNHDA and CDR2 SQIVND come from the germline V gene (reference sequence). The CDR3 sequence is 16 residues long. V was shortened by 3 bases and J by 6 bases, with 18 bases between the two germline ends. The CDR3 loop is CASSMVGRDKGNEQFF. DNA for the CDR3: TGTGCCAGTAGTATGGTTGGGCGGGATAAGGGCAATGAGCAGTTCTTC. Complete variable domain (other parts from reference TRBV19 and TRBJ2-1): DGGITQSPKYLFRKEGQNVTLSCEQNLNHDAMYWYRQDPGQGLRLIYYSQIVNDFQKGDIAEGYSVSREKKESFPLTVTSAQKNPTAFYLCASSMVGRDKGNEQFFGPGTRLTVL.

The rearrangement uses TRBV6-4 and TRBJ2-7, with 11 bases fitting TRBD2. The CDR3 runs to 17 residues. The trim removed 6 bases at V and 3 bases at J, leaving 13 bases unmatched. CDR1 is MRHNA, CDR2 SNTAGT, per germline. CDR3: CASRTEEASGRFYEQYF. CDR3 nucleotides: TGTGCCAGCAGGACAGAAGAGGCTAGCGGGAGGTTCTACGAGCAGTACTTC.

CDR3 DNA sequence: TGTGCCAGCAGTGAGACAGGTCCACCCCTCCACTTT. It encodes CASSETGPPLHF. The chain is built from TRBV6-1 and TRBJ1-6; a weak D match, TRBD1 (6 bases). This CDR3 has 12 residues. In germline, CDR1 is MNHNS, CDR2 SASEGT. The V end lost 3 bases, the J end lost 11 bases, and 8 bases lay between the germline ends.

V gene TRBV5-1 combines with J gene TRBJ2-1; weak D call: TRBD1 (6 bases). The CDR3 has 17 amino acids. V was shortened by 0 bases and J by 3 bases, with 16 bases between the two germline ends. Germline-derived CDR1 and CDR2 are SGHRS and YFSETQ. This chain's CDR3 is CASSLVGTGLRYNEQFF. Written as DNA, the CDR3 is TGCGCCAGCAGCTTGGTAGGCACAGGGCTGCGCTACAATGAGCAGTTCTTC.

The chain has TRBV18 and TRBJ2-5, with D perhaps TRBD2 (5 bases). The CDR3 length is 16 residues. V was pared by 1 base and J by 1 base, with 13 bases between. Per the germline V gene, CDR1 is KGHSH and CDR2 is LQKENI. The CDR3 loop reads CASSPRNGGSQETQYF. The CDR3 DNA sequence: TGTGCCAGCTCACCACGGAACGGTGGGAGCCAAGAGACCCAGTACTTC.

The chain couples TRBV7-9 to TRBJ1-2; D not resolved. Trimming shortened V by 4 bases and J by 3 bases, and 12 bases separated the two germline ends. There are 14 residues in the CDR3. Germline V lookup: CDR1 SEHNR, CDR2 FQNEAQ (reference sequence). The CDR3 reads CASSYGGRDYGYTF. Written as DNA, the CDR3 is TGTGCCAGCAGCTACGGTGGGAGGGACTATGGCTACACCTTC. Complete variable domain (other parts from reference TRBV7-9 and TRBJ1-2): DTGVSQNPRHKITKRGQNVTFRCDPISEHNRLYWYRQTLGQGPEFLTYFQNEAQLEKSRLLSDRFSAERPKGSFSTLEIQRTEQGDSAMYLCASSYGGRDYGYTFGSGTRLTVV.

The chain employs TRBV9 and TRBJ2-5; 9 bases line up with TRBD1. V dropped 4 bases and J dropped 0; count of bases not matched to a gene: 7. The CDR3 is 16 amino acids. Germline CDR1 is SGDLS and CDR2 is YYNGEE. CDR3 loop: CASSIQGAPDQETQYF. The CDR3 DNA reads TGTGCCAGCAGCATACAGGGGGCACCCGACCAAGAGACCCAGTACTTC.

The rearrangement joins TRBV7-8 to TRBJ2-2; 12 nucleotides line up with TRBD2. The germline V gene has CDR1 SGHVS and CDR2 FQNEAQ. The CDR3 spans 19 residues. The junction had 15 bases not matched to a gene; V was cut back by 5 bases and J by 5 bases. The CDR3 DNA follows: TGTGCCAGCAGCGCCACGGTCGAACTAGCGGGAGGCGGTACCGGGGAGCTGTTTTTT. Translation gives CASSATVELAGGGTGELFF. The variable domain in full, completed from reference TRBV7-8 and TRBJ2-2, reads GAGVSQSPRYKVAKRGQDVALRCDPISGHVSLFWYQQALGQGPEFLTYFQNEAQLDKSGLPSDRFFAERPEGSVSTLKIQRTQQEDSAVYLCASSATVELAGGGTGELFFGEGSRLTVL.

Written as DNA, the CDR3 is TGCAGCGTCCAGGGCCTCAATCAGCCCCAGCATTTT. Encoded protein: CSVQGLNQPQHF. The J gene is TRBJ1-5, the V gene TRBV29-1; perhaps TRBD1 as D (5 bases). CDR1 and CDR2 from the germline V gene are SQVTM and ANQGSEA. The CDR3 contains 12 residues. Trimming cost V 6 bases and J 3 bases, with 9 bases left between them. The whole variable domain, filled in from reference TRBV29-1 and TRBJ1-5, reads SAVISQKPSRDICQRGTSLTIQCQVDSQVTMMFWYRQQPGQSLTLIATANQGSEATYESGFVIDKFPISRPNLTFSTLTVSNMSPEDSSIYLCSVQGLNQPQHFGDGTRLSIL.

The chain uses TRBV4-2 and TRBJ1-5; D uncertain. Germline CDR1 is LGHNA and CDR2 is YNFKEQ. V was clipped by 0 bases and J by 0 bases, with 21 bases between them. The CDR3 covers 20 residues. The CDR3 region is CASSQDRILRASYSNQPQHF. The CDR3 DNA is TGTGCCAGCAGCCAAGACCGAATCTTACGTGCGAGCTATAGCAATCAGCCCCAGCATTTT.

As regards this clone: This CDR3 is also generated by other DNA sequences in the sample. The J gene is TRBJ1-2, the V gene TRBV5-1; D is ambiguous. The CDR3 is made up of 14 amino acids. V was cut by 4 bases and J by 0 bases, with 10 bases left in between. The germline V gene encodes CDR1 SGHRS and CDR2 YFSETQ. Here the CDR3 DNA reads TGCGCCAGCAGCGTAGACGGAGCTAACTATGGCTACACCTTC. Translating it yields CASSVDGANYGYTF.

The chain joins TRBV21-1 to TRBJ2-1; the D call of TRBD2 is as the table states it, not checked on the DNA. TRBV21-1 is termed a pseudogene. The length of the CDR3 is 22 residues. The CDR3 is CASSNRDHRRTSGGGSYNEQFF. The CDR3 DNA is TGTGCCAGCAGCAACCGGGACCATCGGCGGACTAGCGGAGGTGGCTCCTACAATGAGCAGTTCTTC.

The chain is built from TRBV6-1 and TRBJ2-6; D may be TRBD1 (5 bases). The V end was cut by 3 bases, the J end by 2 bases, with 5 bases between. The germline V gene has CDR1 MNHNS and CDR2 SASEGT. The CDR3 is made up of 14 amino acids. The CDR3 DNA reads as TGTGCCAGCAGTGAGACAGCTGGGGCCAACGTCCTGACTTTC. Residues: CASSETAGANVLTF.

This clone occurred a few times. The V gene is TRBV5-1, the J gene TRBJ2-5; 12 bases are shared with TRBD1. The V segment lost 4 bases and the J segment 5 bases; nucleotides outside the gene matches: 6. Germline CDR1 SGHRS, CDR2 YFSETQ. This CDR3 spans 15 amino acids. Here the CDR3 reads CASSTGQGARETQYF. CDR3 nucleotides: TGCGCCAGCAGCACGGGACAGGGGGCGCGGGAGACCCAGTACTTC.

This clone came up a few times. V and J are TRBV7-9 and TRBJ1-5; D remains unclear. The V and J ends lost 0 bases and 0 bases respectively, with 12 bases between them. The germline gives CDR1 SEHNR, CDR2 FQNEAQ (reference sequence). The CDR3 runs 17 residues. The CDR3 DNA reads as TGTGCCAGCAGCTTAGCTTATGGCGGCGATAGCAATCAGCCCCAGCATTTT. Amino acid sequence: CASSLAYGGDSNQPQHF.

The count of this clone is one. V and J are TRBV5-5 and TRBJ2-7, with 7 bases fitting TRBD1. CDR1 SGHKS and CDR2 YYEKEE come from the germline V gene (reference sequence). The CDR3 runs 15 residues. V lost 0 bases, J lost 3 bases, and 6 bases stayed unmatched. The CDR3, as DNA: TGTGCCAGCAGCTTGGGACAGGGAGTCTTCTACGAGCAGTACTTC. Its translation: CASSLGQGVFYEQYF.

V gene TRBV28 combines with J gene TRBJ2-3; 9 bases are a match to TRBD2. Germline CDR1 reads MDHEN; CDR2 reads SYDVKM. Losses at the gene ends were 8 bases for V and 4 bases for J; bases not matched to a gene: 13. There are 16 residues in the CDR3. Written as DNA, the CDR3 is TGTGCCAGCCCCCCCCGGCGGGAGGGCTCCGCAGATACGCAGTATTTT. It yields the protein CASPPRREGSADTQYF.

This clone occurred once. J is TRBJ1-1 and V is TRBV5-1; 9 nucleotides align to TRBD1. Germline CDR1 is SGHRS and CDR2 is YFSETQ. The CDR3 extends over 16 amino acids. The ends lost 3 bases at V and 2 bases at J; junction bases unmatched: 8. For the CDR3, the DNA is TGCGCCAGCAGCTCGGGGCTGGGACAGGGAAACACTGAAGCTTTCTTT. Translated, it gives CASSSGLGQGNTEAFF.

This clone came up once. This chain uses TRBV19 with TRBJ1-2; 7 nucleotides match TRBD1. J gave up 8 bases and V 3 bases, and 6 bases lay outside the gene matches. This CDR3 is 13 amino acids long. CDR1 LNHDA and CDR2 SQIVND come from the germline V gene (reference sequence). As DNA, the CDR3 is TGTGCCAGTAGTATCCTCCAGGGGGGAGGCTACACCTTC. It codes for CASSILQGGGYTF.

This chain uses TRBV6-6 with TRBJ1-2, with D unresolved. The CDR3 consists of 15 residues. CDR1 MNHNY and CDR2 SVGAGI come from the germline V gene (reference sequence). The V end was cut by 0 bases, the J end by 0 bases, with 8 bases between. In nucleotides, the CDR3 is TGTGCCAGCAGTTACTCGAGGGCAGCTAACTATGGCTACACCTTC. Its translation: CASSYSRAANYGYTF.

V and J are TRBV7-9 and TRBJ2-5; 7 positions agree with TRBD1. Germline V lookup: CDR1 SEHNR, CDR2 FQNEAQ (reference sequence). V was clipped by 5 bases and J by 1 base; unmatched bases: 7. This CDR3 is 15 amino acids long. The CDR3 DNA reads TGTGCCAGCAGCAGGGACAGATCGTTCCAAGAGACCCAGTACTTC. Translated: CASSRDRSFQETQYF.

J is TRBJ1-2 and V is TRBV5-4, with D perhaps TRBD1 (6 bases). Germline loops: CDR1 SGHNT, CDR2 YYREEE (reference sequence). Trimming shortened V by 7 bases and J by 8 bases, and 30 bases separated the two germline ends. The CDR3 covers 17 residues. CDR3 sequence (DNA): TGTGCCAGCGGAAAATCGGGGGGCCGGGTCGTGAATTACGGCTACACCTTC. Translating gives CASGKSGGRVVNYGYTF.